The rows below give T cell receptor beta chains drawn from one sample of a study of regulatory T cells in long-lasting Graves disease. MiXCR, run by TCRdb on the multiplex PCR reads, gives a single entry per CDR3 protein. The data show about 320,000 distinct CDR3 sequences, with over 15% seen just once and roughly 40% held by the top ten. This sample comprised peripheral blood mononuclear cells (PBMCs), obtained at new diagnosis, from a patient treated with antithyroid drugs. The receptors stem from a female donor with Graves disease. Both conserved end residues are part of each CDR3. The D gene is left open where the match is weak. Clone size is not always given. Where it is, it says once, few, many or a class for expanded clones.

cdr3_nt: TGTGCCAGCAGCCAGCAGGGGTTCTATGGCTACACCTTC
cdr3_aa: CASSQQGFYGYTF
clone_size: many
j_call: TRBJ1-2
d_call: .
v_call: TRBV12-3/TRBV12-4

cdr3_nt: TGTGCCAGCAGTTACTCGACGGGGGGCTTTGGCTACACCTTC
cdr3_aa: CASSYSTGGFGYTF
clone_size: .
j_call: TRBJ1-2
d_call: .
v_call: TRBV6-6

cdr3_nt: TGTGCCAGCAGTTTAACCGGGACCCAAAGCCCGCAGTATTTT
cdr3_aa: CASSLTGTQSPQYF
clone_size: many
j_call: TRBJ2-3
d_call: .
v_call: TRBV28

cdr3_nt: TGTGCCAGCAGGGGAACGACAGGGGGCTACGAGCAGTACTTC
cdr3_aa: CASRGTTGGYEQYF
clone_size: many
j_call: TRBJ2-7
d_call: TRBD1
v_call: TRBV2

cdr3_nt: TGCAGTGCTAGAGATCAGGAGCGGCACAATGAGCAGTTCTTC
cdr3_aa: CSARDQERHNEQFF
clone_size: .
j_call: TRBJ2-1
d_call: .
v_call: TRBV20-1

cdr3_nt: TGTGCCAGCAGTTTGGTCGTGGGCTTGGGGGGGAACACTGAAGCTTTCTTT
cdr3_aa: CASSLVVGLGGNTEAFF
clone_size: few
j_call: TRBJ1-1
d_call: .
v_call: TRBV27

cdr3_nt: TGTGCCAGCAGAAGGGACCAGGGGGAGACCCAGTACTTC
cdr3_aa: CASRRDQGETQYF
clone_size: many
j_call: TRBJ2-5
d_call: .
v_call: TRBV7-2

cdr3_nt: TGTGCCAGCCCTGGACAGGGGGCTGGCACTGAAGCTTTCTTT
cdr3_aa: CASPGQGAGTEAFF
clone_size: .
j_call: TRBJ1-1
d_call: TRBD1
v_call: TRBV6-1

cdr3_nt: TGCAGTGCTAGTTGGCAGACGAATGGCTACACCTTC
cdr3_aa: CSASWQTNGYTF
clone_size: many
j_call: TRBJ1-2
d_call: .
v_call: TRBV20-1

cdr3_nt: TGTGCCAGCAGCAAAAACGGCGCTAGCGGGAGGCTCCGCCACAATGAGCAGTTCTTC
cdr3_aa: CASSKNGASGRLRHNEQFF
clone_size: many
j_call: TRBJ2-1
d_call: TRBD2
v_call: TRBV14

cdr3_nt: TGTGCCAGCACCTTAGGGGGGACATGGGGCTACACCTTC
cdr3_aa: CASTLGGTWGYTF
clone_size: .
j_call: TRBJ1-2
d_call: .
v_call: TRBV28

cdr3_nt: TGTGCCAGCAGTCCCCCATCGGGCTTATACGAGCAGTACTTC
cdr3_aa: CASSPPSGLYEQYF
clone_size: many
j_call: TRBJ2-7
d_call: .
v_call: TRBV27

cdr3_nt: TGTGCCAGCAGCTTGCTAGGAAATGGGGGAGATACGCAGTATTTT
cdr3_aa: CASSLLGNGGDTQYF
clone_size: many
j_call: TRBJ2-3
d_call: .
v_call: TRBV5-5

cdr3_nt: TGTGCCAGCAGTCCTCAAGTTCACAGGAACGCTTTCTTT
cdr3_aa: CASSPQVHRNAFF
clone_size: many
j_call: TRBJ1-1
d_call: .
v_call: TRBV28

cdr3_nt: TGTGCCAGCTCACCAACAGATACAGCGAACACCGGGGAGCTGTTTTTT
cdr3_aa: CASSPTDTANTGELFF
clone_size: .
j_call: TRBJ2-2
d_call: .
v_call: TRBV18

cdr3_nt: TGTGCCAGCAGTGTTAGTAGCGGGTGGGACTACGAGCAGTACTTC
cdr3_aa: CASSVSSGWDYEQYF
clone_size: many
j_call: TRBJ2-7
d_call: TRBD2
v_call: TRBV2

cdr3_nt: TGTGCCAGCAGTCGAGTACAGGCTAACTATGGCTACACCTTC
cdr3_aa: CASSRVQANYGYTF
clone_size: many
j_call: TRBJ1-2
d_call: .
v_call: TRBV28

cdr3_nt: TGTGCCAGCAGTTTAGGGACTAGCGGGAGTAATGAGCAGTTCTTC
cdr3_aa: CASSLGTSGSNEQFF
clone_size: many
j_call: TRBJ2-1
d_call: TRBD2
v_call: TRBV28

cdr3_nt: TGTGCCAGCCGATCAGCGGGAGGGCCCGAGTTCTTC
cdr3_aa: CASRSAGGPEFF
clone_size: many
j_call: TRBJ2-1
d_call: TRBD2
v_call: TRBV9

cdr3_nt: TGTGCCAGCAAAATTAATGAAAAACTGTTTTTT
cdr3_aa: CASKINEKLFF
clone_size: .
j_call: TRBJ1-4
d_call: .
v_call: TRBV12-3/TRBV12-4

cdr3_nt: TGTGCCAGCTGGGACAGGGGTAGAGAAAAACTGTTTTTT
cdr3_aa: CASWDRGREKLFF
clone_size: many
j_call: TRBJ1-4
d_call: TRBD1
v_call: TRBV28

cdr3_nt: TGTGCCAGCAGCCAAGATTGGGACAGGGGCACTGAAGCTTTCTTT
cdr3_aa: CASSQDWDRGTEAFF
clone_size: .
j_call: TRBJ1-1
d_call: TRBD1
v_call: TRBV3-1

cdr3_nt: TGTGCCATCAGTGAGTCGGGACAGGGCCACAATGAGCAGTTCTTC
cdr3_aa: CAISESGQGHNEQFF
clone_size: .
j_call: TRBJ2-1
d_call: TRBD1
v_call: TRBV6-2/TRBV6-3

cdr3_nt: TGCGCCAGCAGCTGGGGGAGCTACACCAACAATGAGCAGTTCTTC
cdr3_aa: CASSWGSYTNNEQFF
clone_size: .
j_call: TRBJ2-1
d_call: .
v_call: TRBV5-1

cdr3_nt: TGTGCCACCAGCAGAGAAGCAGGAACCACAGATACGCAGTATTTT
cdr3_aa: CATSREAGTTDTQYF
clone_size: many
j_call: TRBJ2-3
d_call: .
v_call: TRBV15

cdr3_nt: TGTGCCAGCAGTCTTACAACCTACTCCTACGAGCAGTACTTC
cdr3_aa: CASSLTTYSYEQYF
clone_size: many
j_call: TRBJ2-7
d_call: .
v_call: TRBV28

cdr3_nt: TGTGCCAGCAGTGAAGCGCTTGTGGTTCGTTCCACAGATACGCAGTATTTT
cdr3_aa: CASSEALVVRSTDTQYF
clone_size: many
j_call: TRBJ2-3
d_call: .
v_call: TRBV6-1

cdr3_nt: TGTGCCAGCTCACCGAGGACACCACGACATCCGGGACTAGCCCTCGGTGAGCAGTTCTTC
cdr3_aa: CASSPRTPRHPGLALGEQFF
clone_size: .
j_call: TRBJ2-1
d_call: TRBD2
v_call: TRBV18